Sequencing of this T cell receptor (beta chain) was carried out in a study of neurological immune-mediated disorders. Each CDR3 protein is one row after TCRdb ran MiXCR on the 5' RACE reads. The data show 50,000 to 55,000 distinct CDR3 sequences, 3.8% seen once. V was cut by 7 bases and J by 3 bases, with 16 bases left in between. The CDR3 totals 15 residues. The germline gives CDR1 MNHNY, CDR2 SVGAGI (reference sequence). This clonotype came up many times. The receptor was derived from a man between 60 and 75 years old with multiple sclerosis. Input material: PBMCs. The V and J genes are TRBV6-6 and TRBJ1-5; D not certain. The CDR3 region has the DNA TGTGCCAGCATCTCAACTCCCCTTACCAATCAGCCCCAGCATTTT. Amino acid sequence: CASISTPLTNQPQHF.